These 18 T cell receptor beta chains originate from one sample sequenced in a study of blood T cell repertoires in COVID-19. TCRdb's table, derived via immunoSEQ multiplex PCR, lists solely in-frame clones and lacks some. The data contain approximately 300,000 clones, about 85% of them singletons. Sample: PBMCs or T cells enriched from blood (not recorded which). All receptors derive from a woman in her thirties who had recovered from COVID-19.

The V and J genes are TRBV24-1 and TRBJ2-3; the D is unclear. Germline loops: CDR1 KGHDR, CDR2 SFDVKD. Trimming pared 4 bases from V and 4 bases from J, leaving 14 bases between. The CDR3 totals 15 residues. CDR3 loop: CATSDRTASPDTQYF. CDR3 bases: TGTGCCACCAGTGACCGTACAGCTTCCCCAGATACGCAGTATTTT.

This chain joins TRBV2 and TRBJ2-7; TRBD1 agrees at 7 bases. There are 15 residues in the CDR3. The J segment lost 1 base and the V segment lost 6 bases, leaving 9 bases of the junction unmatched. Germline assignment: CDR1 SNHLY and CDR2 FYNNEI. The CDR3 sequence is CASRGGQAPSYEQYF. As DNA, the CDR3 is TGTGCCAGCAGGGGCGGACAGGCCCCATCCTACGAGCAGTACTTC.

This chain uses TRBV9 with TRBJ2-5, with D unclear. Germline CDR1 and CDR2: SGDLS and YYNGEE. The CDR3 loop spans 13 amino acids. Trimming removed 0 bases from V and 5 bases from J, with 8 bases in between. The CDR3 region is CASSVVPRETQYF. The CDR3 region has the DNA TGTGCCAGCAGCGTAGTCCCGAGGGAGACCCAGTACTTC.

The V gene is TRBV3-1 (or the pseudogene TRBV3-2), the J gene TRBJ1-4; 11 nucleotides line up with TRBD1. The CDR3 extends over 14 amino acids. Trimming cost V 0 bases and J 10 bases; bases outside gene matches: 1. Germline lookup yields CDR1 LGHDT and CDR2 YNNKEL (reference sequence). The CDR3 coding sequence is TGTGCCAGCAGCCAAGAGGACAGGGGGCGAAAACTGTTTTTT. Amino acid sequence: CASSQEDRGRKLFF.

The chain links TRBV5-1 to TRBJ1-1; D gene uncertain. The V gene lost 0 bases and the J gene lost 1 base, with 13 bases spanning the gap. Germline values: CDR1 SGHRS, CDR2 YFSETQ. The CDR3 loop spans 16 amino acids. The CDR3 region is CASSLGVRHENTEAFF. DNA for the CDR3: TGCGCCAGCAGCTTGGGAGTCCGACATGAGAACACTGAAGCTTTCTTT.

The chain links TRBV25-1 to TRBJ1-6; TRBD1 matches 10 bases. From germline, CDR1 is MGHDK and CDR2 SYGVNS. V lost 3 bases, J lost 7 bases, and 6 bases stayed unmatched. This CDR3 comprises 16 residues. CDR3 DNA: TGTGCCAGCAGTGACCGACGGACAGGGGGGAATTCACCCCTCCACTTT. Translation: CASSDRRTGGNSPLHF.

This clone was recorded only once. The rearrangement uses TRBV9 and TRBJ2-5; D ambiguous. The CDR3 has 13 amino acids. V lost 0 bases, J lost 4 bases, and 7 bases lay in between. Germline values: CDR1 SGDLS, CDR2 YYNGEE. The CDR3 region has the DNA TGTGCCAGCAGCGTAGCGTCCGGAGAGACCCAGTACTTC. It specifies CASSVASGETQYF.

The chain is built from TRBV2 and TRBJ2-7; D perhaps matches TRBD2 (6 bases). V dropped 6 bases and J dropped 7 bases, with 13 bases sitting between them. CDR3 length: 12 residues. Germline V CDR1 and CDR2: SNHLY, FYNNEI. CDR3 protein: CASSGPGVEQYF. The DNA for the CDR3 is TGTGCCAGCAGCGGCCCGGGGGTGGAGCAGTACTTC.

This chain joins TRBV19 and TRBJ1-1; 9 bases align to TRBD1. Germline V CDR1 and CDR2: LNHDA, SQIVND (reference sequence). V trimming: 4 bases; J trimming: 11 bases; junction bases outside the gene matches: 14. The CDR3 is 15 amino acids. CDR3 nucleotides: TGTGCCAGTAGTACTAAACAGGGGGCACCCCCCCGGGCTTTCTTT. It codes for CASSTKQGAPPRAFF. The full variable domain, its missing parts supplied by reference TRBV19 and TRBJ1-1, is DGGITQSPKYLFRKEGQNVTLSCEQNLNHDAMYWYRQDPGQGLRLIYYSQIVNDFQKGDIAEGYSVSREKKESFPLTVTSAQKNPTAFYLCASSTKQGAPPRAFFGQGTRLTVV.

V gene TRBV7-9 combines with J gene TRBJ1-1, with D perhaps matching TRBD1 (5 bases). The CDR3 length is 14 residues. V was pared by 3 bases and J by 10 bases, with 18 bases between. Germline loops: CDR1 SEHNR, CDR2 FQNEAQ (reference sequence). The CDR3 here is CASSLVSGPQGAFF. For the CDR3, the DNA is TGTGCCAGCAGCTTGGTGTCAGGGCCTCAAGGAGCTTTCTTT. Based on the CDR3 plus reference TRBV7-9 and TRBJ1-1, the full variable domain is DTGVSQNPRHKITKRGQNVTFRCDPISEHNRLYWYRQTLGQGPEFLTYFQNEAQLEKSRLLSDRFSAERPKGSFSTLEIQRTEQGDSAMYLCASSLVSGPQGAFFGQGTRLTVV.

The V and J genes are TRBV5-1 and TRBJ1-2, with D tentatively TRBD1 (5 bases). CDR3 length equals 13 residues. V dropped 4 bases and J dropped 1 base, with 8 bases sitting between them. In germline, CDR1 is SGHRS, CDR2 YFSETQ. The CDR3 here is CASSQDINYGYTF. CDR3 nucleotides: TGCGCCAGCAGCCAGGACATTAACTATGGCTACACCTTC.

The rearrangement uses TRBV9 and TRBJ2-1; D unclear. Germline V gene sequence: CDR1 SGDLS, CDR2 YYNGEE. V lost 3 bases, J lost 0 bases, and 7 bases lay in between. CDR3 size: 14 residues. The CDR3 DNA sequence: TGTGCCAGCAGCGGAGAGGCCTCCTACAATGAGCAGTTCTTC. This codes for CASSGEASYNEQFF. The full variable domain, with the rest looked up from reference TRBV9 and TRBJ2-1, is DSGVTQTPKHLITATGQRVTLRCSPRSGDLSVYWYQQSLDQGLQFLIQYYNGEERAKGNILERFSAQQFPDLHSELNLSSLELGDSALYFCASSGEASYNEQFFGPGTRLTVL.

The CDR3 nucleotides read TGTGCCTGGAGTAGGGGGGGACACTTACTGTTTTTT. Protein: CAWSRGGHLLFF. The chain employs TRBV30 and TRBJ1-4; maybe TRBD1 (6 bases). CDR1 and CDR2 from the germline V gene are GTSNPN and SVGIG (reference sequence). The CDR3 contains 12 residues. Between the trimmed V and J ends, which lost 2 bases and 13 bases, there was a span of 14 bases.

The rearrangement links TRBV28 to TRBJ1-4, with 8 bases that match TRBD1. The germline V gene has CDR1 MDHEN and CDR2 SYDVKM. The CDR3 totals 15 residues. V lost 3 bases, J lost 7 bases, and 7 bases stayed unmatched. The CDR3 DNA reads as TGTGCCAGCAGTTTGGACAGGGTGCTGGGTGAAAAACTGTTTTTT. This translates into CASSLDRVLGEKLFF.

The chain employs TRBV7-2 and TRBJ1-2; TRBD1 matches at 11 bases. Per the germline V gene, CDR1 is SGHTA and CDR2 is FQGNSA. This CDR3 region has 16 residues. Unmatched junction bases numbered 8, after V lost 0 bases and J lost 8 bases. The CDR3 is CASSLASPGQGVGYTF. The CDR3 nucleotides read TGTGCCAGCAGCTTAGCTTCCCCGGGACAGGGGGTGGGCTACACCTTC.

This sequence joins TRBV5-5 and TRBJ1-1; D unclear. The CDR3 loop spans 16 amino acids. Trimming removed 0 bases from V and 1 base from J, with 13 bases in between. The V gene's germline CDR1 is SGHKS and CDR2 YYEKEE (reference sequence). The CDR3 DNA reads TGTGCCAGCAGCTTGGGTACACTAACTTGGAACACTGAAGCTTTCTTT. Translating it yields CASSLGTLTWNTEAFF.

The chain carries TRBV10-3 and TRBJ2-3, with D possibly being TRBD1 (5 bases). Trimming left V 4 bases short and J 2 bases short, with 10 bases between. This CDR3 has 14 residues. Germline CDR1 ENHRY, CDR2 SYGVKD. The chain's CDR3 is CAISAGSNTDTQYF. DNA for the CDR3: TGTGCCATCAGTGCAGGGTCCAACACAGATACGCAGTATTTT.

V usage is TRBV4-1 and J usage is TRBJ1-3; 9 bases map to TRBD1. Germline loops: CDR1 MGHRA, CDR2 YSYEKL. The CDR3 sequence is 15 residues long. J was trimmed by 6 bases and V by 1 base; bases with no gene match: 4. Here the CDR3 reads CASSQGDRELNTIYF. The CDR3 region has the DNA TGCGCCAGCAGCCAAGGGGACAGGGAGCTAAACACCATATATTTT.